A selection of T cell receptor beta chains follows, all from one sample in a study of vaccination effects on CD4 cells after COVID-19. The assay was immunoSEQ multiplex PCR, and TCRdb's table has in-frame clones only and misses some. This repertoire shows about 12,000 clones, roughly 70% found once; its top ten account for 8% to 10%. Antigens for these TCRs are unknown. The specimen was CD4+ T cells from PBMCs cultured with SARS-CoV-2 spike peptides, collected after COVID-19 vaccination. These receptors were collected from a human donor who received a COVID-19 vaccine. Both conserved end residues are part of each CDR3. Fields, in order: V gene, J gene, D gene, clone size, CDR3 length, CDR3 protein, CDR3 DNA. D genes are given only for firm matches. Rows may omit the clone size; those that give it use once, few, many or a size class.

v_gene: TRBV28
j_gene: TRBJ2-5
d_gene: TRBD1
abundance: -
len: 15
CDR3aa: CASSRAGGNPETQYF
CDR3nt: TGTGCCAGCAGTCGGGCAGGGGGCAACCCAGAGACCCAGTACTTC

v_gene: TRBV2
j_gene: TRBJ2-5
d_gene: -
abundance: -
len: 16
CDR3aa: CASSDRGTAEQETQYF
CDR3nt: TGTGCCAGCAGTGACCGGGGGACAGCAGAACAAGAGACCCAGTACTTC

v_gene: TRBV29-1
j_gene: TRBJ1-1
d_gene: TRBD1
abundance: medium-sized
len: 12
CDR3aa: CSSQGVNTEAFF
CDR3nt: TGCAGCTCTCAGGGGGTGAACACTGAAGCTTTCTTT

v_gene: TRBV7-9
j_gene: TRBJ2-1
d_gene: -
abundance: -
len: 14
CDR3aa: CASSPNKNYNEQFF
CDR3nt: TGTGCCAGCAGCCCCAATAAGAACTACAATGAGCAGTTCTTC

v_gene: TRBV24-1
j_gene: TRBJ1-2
d_gene: -
abundance: -
len: 12
CDR3aa: CATSDGFYGYTF
CDR3nt: TGTGCCACCAGTGATGGTTTCTATGGCTACACCTTC

v_gene: TRBV2
j_gene: TRBJ1-1
d_gene: -
abundance: -
len: 13
CDR3aa: CASSAGAYTEAFF
CDR3nt: TGTGCCAGCAGTGCGGGGGCCTACACTGAAGCTTTCTTT

v_gene: TRBV11-3
j_gene: TRBJ2-1
d_gene: TRBD2
abundance: -
len: 15
CDR3aa: CASSAGTSGMGEQFF
CDR3nt: TGTGCCAGCAGCGCCGGGACTAGCGGGATGGGTGAGCAGTTCTTC

v_gene: TRBV5-1
j_gene: TRBJ2-7
d_gene: -
abundance: medium-sized
len: 12
CDR3aa: CASSLGGSEQYF
CDR3nt: TGCGCCAGCAGCTTGGGTGGGAGCGAGCAGTACTTC

v_gene: TRBV28
j_gene: TRBJ1-2
d_gene: -
abundance: -
len: 16
CDR3aa: CASIRLVAGSNYGYTF
CDR3nt: TGTGCCAGCATCCGACTAGTCGCAGGGTCAAACTATGGCTACACCTTC

v_gene: TRBV6-1
j_gene: TRBJ1-2
d_gene: -
abundance: few
len: 16
CDR3aa: CASSEAVAESHYGYTF
CDR3nt: TGTGCCAGCAGTGAAGCGGTGGCCGAGTCCCACTATGGCTACACCTTC

v_gene: TRBV10-3
j_gene: TRBJ2-1
d_gene: -
abundance: few
len: 15
CDR3aa: CAISDGGGSYNEQFF
CDR3nt: TGTGCCATCAGTGATGGGGGTGGTTCCTACAATGAGCAGTTCTTC

v_gene: TRBV6-1
j_gene: TRBJ2-7
d_gene: TRBD2
abundance: -
len: 18
CDR3aa: CASSEPTSGRAILYEQYF
CDR3nt: TGTGCCAGCAGTGAACCGACTAGCGGGAGGGCCATCCTCTACGAGCAGTACTTC

v_gene: TRBV5-5
j_gene: TRBJ1-1
d_gene: TRBD1
abundance: few
len: 14
CDR3aa: CASSWTGRATEAFF
CDR3nt: TGTGCCAGCAGCTGGACAGGAAGAGCTACTGAAGCTTTCTTT

v_gene: TRBV2
j_gene: TRBJ1-2
d_gene: TRBD1
abundance: few
len: 14
CDR3aa: CASSGGTGVYGYTF
CDR3nt: TGTGCCAGCAGTGGTGGGACAGGGGTCTATGGCTACACCTTC

v_gene: TRBV4-2
j_gene: TRBJ2-1
d_gene: -
abundance: -
len: 16
CDR3aa: CASSQGDWVSYNEQFF
CDR3nt: TGTGCCAGCAGCCAGGGTGACTGGGTCTCCTACAATGAGCAGTTCTTC

v_gene: TRBV29-1
j_gene: TRBJ2-1
d_gene: -
abundance: -
len: 15
CDR3aa: CSVPSWAAADNEQFF
CDR3nt: TGCAGCGTCCCTTCCTGGGCGGCGGCGGACAATGAGCAGTTCTTC

v_gene: TRBV24-1
j_gene: TRBJ2-6
d_gene: -
abundance: -
len: 14
CDR3aa: CATSEGSGANVLTF
CDR3nt: TGTGCCACCAGTGAGGGCTCTGGGGCCAACGTCCTGACTTTC

v_gene: TRBV6-2/TRBV6-3
j_gene: TRBJ1-6
d_gene: -
abundance: once
len: 16
CDR3aa: CASSLWTVQANSPLHF
CDR3nt: TGTGCCAGCAGTTTATGGACAGTTCAAGCCAATTCACCCCTCCACTTT

v_gene: TRBV5-1
j_gene: TRBJ1-1
d_gene: -
abundance: -
len: 14
CDR3aa: CASSLDTGNTEAFF
CDR3nt: TGCGCCAGCAGCCTAGACACGGGGAACACTGAAGCTTTCTTT

v_gene: TRBV2
j_gene: TRBJ1-3
d_gene: -
abundance: few
len: 15
CDR3aa: CASSDSLGSGNTIYF
CDR3nt: TGTGCCAGCAGTGACAGTCTCGGGTCTGGAAACACCATATATTTT

v_gene: TRBV6-5
j_gene: TRBJ2-1
d_gene: TRBD2
abundance: -
len: 16
CDR3aa: CASSYSGTRVSNEQFF
CDR3nt: TGTGCCAGCAGTTACTCAGGGACTAGAGTCTCCAATGAGCAGTTCTTC

v_gene: TRBV28
j_gene: TRBJ2-7
d_gene: -
abundance: once
len: 15
CDR3aa: CASSPRTGEAHEQYF
CDR3nt: TGTGCCAGCAGTCCCCGGACGGGGGAAGCCCACGAGCAGTACTTC

v_gene: TRBV5-5
j_gene: TRBJ2-1
d_gene: -
abundance: -
len: 13
CDR3aa: CASRLDFVNEQFF
CDR3nt: TGTGCCAGCAGGTTGGACTTCGTGAATGAGCAGTTCTTC

v_gene: TRBV10-3
j_gene: TRBJ2-1
d_gene: -
abundance: few
len: 16
CDR3aa: CAISEPRGAVTDEQFF
CDR3nt: TGTGCCATCAGTGAGCCGAGGGGCGCAGTAACGGATGAGCAGTTCTTC

v_gene: TRBV7-9
j_gene: TRBJ1-2
d_gene: -
abundance: -
len: 14
CDR3aa: CASSLTGVSYGYTF
CDR3nt: TGTGCCAGCAGCTTGACAGGCGTTTCCTATGGCTACACCTTC

v_gene: TRBV5-6
j_gene: TRBJ2-3
d_gene: TRBD2
abundance: -
len: 16
CDR3aa: CASSLGLAGVTDTQYF
CDR3nt: TGTGCCAGCAGCTTGGGACTAGCGGGAGTAACAGATACGCAGTATTTT

v_gene: TRBV29-1
j_gene: TRBJ2-1
d_gene: -
abundance: medium-sized
len: 16
CDR3aa: CSPITYREVGHNEQFF
CDR3nt: TGCAGCCCGATAACGTACAGGGAAGTGGGGCACAATGAGCAGTTCTTC

v_gene: TRBV6-1
j_gene: TRBJ1-2
d_gene: TRBD1
abundance: -
len: 14
CDR3aa: CASSDRDRDGGYTF
CDR3nt: TGTGCCAGCAGTGACCGGGACAGGGACGGTGGCTACACCTTC

v_gene: TRBV6-4
j_gene: TRBJ1-5
d_gene: -
abundance: few
len: 13
CDR3aa: CASSLNSNQPQHF
CDR3nt: TGTGCCAGCAGCTTGAATAGCAATCAGCCCCAGCATTTT

v_gene: TRBV19
j_gene: TRBJ2-7
d_gene: -
abundance: -
len: 14
CDR3aa: CASSIRPGSYEQYF
CDR3nt: TGTGCCAGTAGTATCCGGCCAGGCTCCTACGAGCAGTACTTC

v_gene: TRBV2
j_gene: TRBJ2-1
d_gene: -
abundance: -
len: 14
CDR3aa: CASSLGQPGNEQFF
CDR3nt: TGTGCCAGCAGTTTAGGACAGCCCGGGAATGAGCAGTTCTTC

v_gene: TRBV5-5
j_gene: TRBJ2-7
d_gene: TRBD1
abundance: -
len: 15
CDR3aa: CASSGTRGLAYEQYF
CDR3nt: TGTGCCAGCAGCGGAACCAGGGGGTTAGCCTACGAGCAGTACTTC

v_gene: TRBV7-6
j_gene: TRBJ2-3
d_gene: TRBD2
abundance: -
len: 17
CDR3aa: CASSLSYSGGGLDTQYF
CDR3nt: TGTGCCAGCAGCTTATCCTACAGCGGGGGGGGCCTGGATACGCAGTATTTT

v_gene: TRBV4-3
j_gene: TRBJ2-3
d_gene: -
abundance: -
len: 17
CDR3aa: CASSHTTASLSTDTQYF
CDR3nt: TGCGCCAGCAGCCACACGACAGCCTCTCTTAGCACAGATACGCAGTATTTT

v_gene: TRBV5-1
j_gene: TRBJ2-1
d_gene: TRBD1
abundance: -
len: 18
CDR3aa: CASSLLGQGASSYNEQFF
CDR3nt: TGCGCCAGCAGCTTGCTCGGACAGGGGGCGAGCTCCTACAATGAGCAGTTCTTC

v_gene: TRBV3-1/TRBV3-2
j_gene: TRBJ2-5
d_gene: -
abundance: medium-sized
len: 11
CDR3aa: CASGGGETQYF
CDR3nt: TGTGCCAGCGGAGGGGGGGAGACCCAGTACTTC

v_gene: TRBV10-1
j_gene: TRBJ1-5
d_gene: TRBD1
abundance: few
len: 15
CDR3aa: CASSEAGGSNQPQHF
CDR3nt: TGCGCCAGCAGTGAGGCAGGGGGCAGCAATCAGCCCCAGCATTTT

v_gene: TRBV7-7
j_gene: TRBJ2-5
d_gene: -
abundance: once
len: 15
CDR3aa: CASSSSWGDQETQYF
CDR3nt: TGTGCTAGCAGCTCCTCATGGGGGGACCAAGAGACCCAGTACTTC

v_gene: TRBV6-2/TRBV6-3
j_gene: TRBJ2-7
d_gene: TRBD1
abundance: once
len: 14
CDR3aa: CASSYDRGRYEQYF
CDR3nt: TGTGCCAGCAGTTACGACAGGGGTAGGTACGAGCAGTACTTC

v_gene: TRBV19
j_gene: TRBJ2-3
d_gene: TRBD2
abundance: -
len: 17
CDR3aa: CASSIRVAGASTDTQYF
CDR3nt: TGTGCCAGTAGTATAAGAGTAGCGGGAGCCTCCACAGATACGCAGTATTTT

v_gene: TRBV19
j_gene: TRBJ2-2
d_gene: -
abundance: -
len: 12
CDR3aa: CASSSRVGELFF
CDR3nt: TGTGCCAGTAGTAGCCGGGTCGGGGAGCTGTTTTTT

v_gene: TRBV12-5
j_gene: TRBJ1-2
d_gene: -
abundance: -
len: 16
CDR3aa: CASGLYVGRSYYGYTF
CDR3nt: TGTGCTAGTGGTTTGTACGTGGGCAGGAGCTACTATGGCTACACCTTC

v_gene: TRBV7-9
j_gene: TRBJ2-7
d_gene: -
abundance: few
len: 14
CDR3aa: CASTPGGFPLEQYF
CDR3nt: TGTGCCAGCACCCCAGGGGGGTTCCCCCTCGAGCAGTACTTC

v_gene: TRBV6-5
j_gene: TRBJ2-1
d_gene: -
abundance: -
len: 11
CDR3aa: CATFGGLEQFF
CDR3nt: TGTGCCACCTTCGGGGGGCTTGAGCAGTTCTTC

v_gene: TRBV4-1
j_gene: TRBJ2-7
d_gene: -
abundance: few
len: 14
CDR3aa: CASSQVHSPYEQYF
CDR3nt: TGCGCCAGCAGCCAAGTCCACTCCCCCTACGAGCAGTACTTC

v_gene: TRBV6-5
j_gene: TRBJ1-1
d_gene: TRBD1
abundance: -
len: 15
CDR3aa: CASSTQTGGARKAFF
CDR3nt: TGTGCCAGCAGTACTCAGACAGGGGGCGCACGTAAAGCTTTCTTT

v_gene: TRBV6-1
j_gene: TRBJ2-1
d_gene: TRBD1
abundance: -
len: 15
CDR3aa: CASSEEGDRYNEQFF
CDR3nt: TGTGCCAGCAGTGAAGAGGGGGACAGGTACAATGAGCAGTTCTTC

v_gene: TRBV6-2/TRBV6-3
j_gene: TRBJ2-4
d_gene: TRBD2
abundance: -
len: 17
CDR3aa: CASSYSMGGLAKNIQYF
CDR3nt: TGTGCCAGCAGTTACTCGATGGGAGGGTTAGCCAAAAACATTCAGTACTTC

v_gene: TRBV6-1
j_gene: TRBJ2-1
d_gene: TRBD2
abundance: -
len: 15
CDR3aa: CASSEDTSAYNEQFF
CDR3nt: TGTGCCAGCAGTGAAGACACTAGCGCTTACAATGAGCAGTTCTTC

v_gene: TRBV5-1
j_gene: TRBJ1-1
d_gene: -
abundance: -
len: 14
CDR3aa: CASSLGAKRTEAFF
CDR3nt: TGCGCCAGCAGCTTGGGGGCGAAGAGGACCGAAGCTTTCTTT

v_gene: TRBV7-2
j_gene: TRBJ2-5
d_gene: -
abundance: -
len: 13
CDR3aa: CASNRGAQETQYF
CDR3nt: TGTGCCAGCAATCGAGGGGCCCAAGAGACCCAGTACTTC

v_gene: TRBV29-1
j_gene: TRBJ1-1
d_gene: -
abundance: medium-sized
len: 12
CDR3aa: CSVSWGGAETFF
CDR3nt: TGCAGCGTTTCCTGGGGGGGGGCAGAGACTTTCTTT

v_gene: TRBV5-4
j_gene: TRBJ1-2
d_gene: -
abundance: few
len: 14
CDR3aa: CASSLGGETYGYTF
CDR3nt: TGTGCCAGCAGCTTGGGCGGGGAGACGTATGGCTACACCTTC

v_gene: TRBV11-2
j_gene: TRBJ2-1
d_gene: TRBD2
abundance: few
len: 14
CDR3aa: CASSFRTSGGAGFF
CDR3nt: TGTGCCAGCAGCTTCAGGACTAGCGGGGGGGCCGGGTTCTTC

v_gene: TRBV3-1/TRBV3-2
j_gene: TRBJ2-7
d_gene: -
abundance: medium-sized
len: 14
CDR3aa: CASSLQGSRFEQYF
CDR3nt: TGTGCCAGCAGTCTTCAAGGGTCTAGGTTCGAGCAGTACTTC